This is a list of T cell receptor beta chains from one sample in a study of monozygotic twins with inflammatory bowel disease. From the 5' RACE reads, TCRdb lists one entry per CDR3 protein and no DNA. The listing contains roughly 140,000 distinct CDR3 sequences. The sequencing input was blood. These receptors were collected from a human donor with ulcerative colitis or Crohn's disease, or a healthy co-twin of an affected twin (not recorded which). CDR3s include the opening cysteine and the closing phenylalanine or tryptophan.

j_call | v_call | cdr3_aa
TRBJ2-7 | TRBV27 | CASSLSRDGYEQYF
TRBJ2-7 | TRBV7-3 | CASSLTQGTEQYF
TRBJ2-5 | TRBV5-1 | CASSARETQYF
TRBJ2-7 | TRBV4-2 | CASSEQGGSSSYEQYF
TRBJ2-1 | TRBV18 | CASSPPSGIPYNEQFF
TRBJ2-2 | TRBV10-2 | CASRNLLGAGNTGELFF
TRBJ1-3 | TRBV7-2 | CASLRQRASGNTIYF
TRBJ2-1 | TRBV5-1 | CASSSEPNNEQFF
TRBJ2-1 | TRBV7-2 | CASSFRLAGASNEQFF
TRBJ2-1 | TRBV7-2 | CASSGVSSYNEQFF
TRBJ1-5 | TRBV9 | CASSVGTFEGPQHF
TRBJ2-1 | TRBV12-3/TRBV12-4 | CASRGTSPINEQFF
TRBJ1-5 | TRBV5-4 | CASSSGLGMGQPQHF
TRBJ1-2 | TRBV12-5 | CASGLENSPYGYTF
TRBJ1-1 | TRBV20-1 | CSAREGPKGVNTEAFF
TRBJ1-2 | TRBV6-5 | CASSYSMIGQGVAF
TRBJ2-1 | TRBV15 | CATSSPHRGQDEQFF
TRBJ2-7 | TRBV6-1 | CASSQNSGVTYEQYF
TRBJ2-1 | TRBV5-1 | CASSRGGAGLYNEQFF
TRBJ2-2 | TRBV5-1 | CASSLGDRENTGELFF
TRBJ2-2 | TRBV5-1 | CASSQTGATGELFF
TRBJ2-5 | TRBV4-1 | CASSPRGLQETQYF
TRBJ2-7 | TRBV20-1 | CSARMVRDLPYEQYF
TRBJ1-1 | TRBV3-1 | CASSRGQPNTEAFF
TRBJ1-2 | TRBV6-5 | CASRPSGYGYTF
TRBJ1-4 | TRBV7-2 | CASRGYGVVGQLFF
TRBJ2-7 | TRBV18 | CASSARGQGGYEQYF
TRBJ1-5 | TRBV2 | CASHGQGDQPQHF
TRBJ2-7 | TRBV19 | CASSRLHGQSYSYEQYF
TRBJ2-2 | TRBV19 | CASSMARRTFPGELFF
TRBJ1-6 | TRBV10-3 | CATGHQGENSPLHF
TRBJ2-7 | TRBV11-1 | CASSLVPYPTDVSYEQYF
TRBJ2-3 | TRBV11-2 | CASSLLLAGIDTQYF
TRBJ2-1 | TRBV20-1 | CSARAGGTGRSEQFF
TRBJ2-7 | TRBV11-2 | CASSLATVMEQYF
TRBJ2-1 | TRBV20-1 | CSAAPTSGGPGFF
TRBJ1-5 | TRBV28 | CASSRRTGNQPQHF
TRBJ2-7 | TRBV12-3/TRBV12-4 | CASSLIGGIPYEQYF
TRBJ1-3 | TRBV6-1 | CASSLDRLSGNTIYF
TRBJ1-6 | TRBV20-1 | CSARTGGGLGTPLHF
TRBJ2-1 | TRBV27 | CASSQGELWTGEQFF
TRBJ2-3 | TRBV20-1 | CSADQGLDTQYF
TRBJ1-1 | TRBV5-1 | CASTGYGNTEAFF
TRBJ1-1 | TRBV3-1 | CASSQGGRNTEAFF
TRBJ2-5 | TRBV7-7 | CASSLTLGGGSSIQETQYF
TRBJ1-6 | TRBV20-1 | CSARDSLRGDYNSPLHF